The 10 T cell receptor beta chains below come from one sample, sequenced in a study of blood T cell repertoires in COVID-19. TCRdb keeps only in-frame clones here, not all; method: immunoSEQ multiplex PCR. The sample yields 45,000 to 65,000 clones, about 88% seen once. Sequencing used peripheral blood. The receptors derive from a human donor in a cohort sampled during active COVID-19.

The rearrangement uses TRBV29-1 and TRBJ2-1; tentative D call: TRBD2 (5 bases). This CDR3 is built from 10 residues. Per germline, CDR1 SQVTM and CDR2 ANQGSEA. V was clipped by 2 bases and J by 9 bases, with 5 bases between them. In DNA form, the CDR3 reads TGCAGCGTTGAAACTAGTGAGCAGTTCTTC. Translating it yields CSVETSEQFF.

V and J are TRBV19 and TRBJ1-1, with 7 bases identical to TRBD1. V trimming: 5 bases; J trimming: 2 bases; junction bases outside the gene matches: 8. The CDR3 loop spans 15 amino acids. Germline V gene lookup returns CDR1 LNHDA and CDR2 SQIVND (reference sequence). The CDR3 sequence is CASSEKTGLNTEAFF. In nucleotides, the CDR3 is TGTGCCAGTAGTGAGAAGACAGGGCTAAACACTGAAGCTTTCTTT.

The rearrangement uses TRBV10-1 and TRBJ2-1; TRBD2 matches 7 bases. The CDR3 is 19 residues long. V lost 4 bases, J lost 2 bases, and 17 bases stayed unmatched. Germline CDR1 and CDR2: WNHNN and SYGVQD (reference sequence). CDR3 sequence: CASSGKQFAGVTPYNEQFF. In DNA form, the CDR3 reads TGCGCCAGCAGTGGCAAACAGTTCGCGGGGGTTACCCCCTACAATGAGCAGTTCTTC.

The chain's CDR3 is CASSWQGSTDTQYF. DNA of the CDR3: TGTGCCAGCAGTTGGCAGGGCAGCACAGATACGCAGTATTTT. This sequence joins TRBV6-2 or TRBV6-3 and TRBJ2-3; D possibly corresponds to TRBD1 (5 bases). CDR1 and CDR2 (germline): MNHEY, SVGEGT. CDR3 length: 14 residues. V was trimmed by 4 bases and J by 0 bases, leaving 8 bases between them.

The V gene is TRBV5-4, the J gene TRBJ2-5, with a tentative D call TRBD1 (5 bases). Trimming took 0 bases from V and 5 from J, leaving 14 bases between them. Per the germline V gene, CDR1 is SGHNT and CDR2 is YYREEE (reference sequence). CDR3 length: 15 residues. This CDR3 reads CASSLGGVRVETQYF. The CDR3, as DNA: TGTGCCAGCAGCTTGGGTGGTGTCAGGGTCGAGACCCAGTACTTC. The complete variable domain, with remaining parts taken from reference TRBV5-4 and TRBJ2-5, reads ETGVTQSPTHLIKTRGQQVTLRCSSQSGHNTVSWYQQALGQGPQFIFQYYREEENGRGNFPPRFSGLQFPNYSSELNVNALELDDSALYLCASSLGGVRVETQYFGPGTRLLVL.

This clone came up many times. This rearrangement joins TRBV7-2 to TRBJ2-3; 8 nucleotides align to TRBD2. CDR1 and CDR2 from the germline V gene are SGHTA and FQGNSA. This CDR3 contains 15 residues. Trimming took 4 bases from V and 4 from J; bases not matched to a gene: 7. The CDR3 nucleotides read TGTGCCAGCAGCTCCCTCGGGAGGGGTGCAGATACGCAGTATTTT. It is translated as CASSSLGRGADTQYF. The whole variable domain, remainder taken from reference TRBV7-2 and TRBJ2-3, is GAGVSQSPSNKVTEKGKDVELRCDPISGHTALYWYRQSLGQGLEFLIYFQGNSAPDKSGLPSDRFSAERTGGSVSTLTIQRTQQEDSAVYLCASSSLGRGADTQYFGPGTRLTVL.

The table lists this clone with many counts. The gene calls are TRBV18 and TRBJ2-7, with D possibly TRBD2 on 6 matching bases. With 4 bases removed from V and 0 bases from J, the gap between germline ends came to 10 bases. In germline, CDR1 is KGHSH, CDR2 LQKENI. This CDR3 region has 14 residues. The CDR3 is CASSLDGSSYEQYF. CDR3 coding DNA: TGTGCCAGCTCACTGGACGGGAGCTCCTACGAGCAGTACTTC.

The chain joins TRBV19 to TRBJ1-1; D is ambiguous. Trimming removed 3 bases from V and 4 bases from J, with 12 bases in between. The germline V gene has CDR1 LNHDA and CDR2 SQIVND (reference sequence). This CDR3 region has 14 residues. For the CDR3, the DNA is TGTGCCAGTAGTATTAGTAGCTCCAGCACTGAAGCTTTCTTT. This gives the protein CASSISSSSTEAFF.

The chain combines TRBV21-1 with TRBJ2-5; the table calls TRBD2, which could not be checked here. TRBV21-1 is reported as a pseudogene. This CDR3 spans 17 amino acids. In nucleotides, the CDR3 is TGTGCCAGCAGCAAAGCAGGTCTAGCGGGAGGTCGGGAGACCCAGTACTTC. Amino acid sequence: CASSKAGLAGGRETQYF.

J is TRBJ1-3 and V is TRBV10-3; D not resolved. This CDR3 region has 12 residues. Per the germline V gene, CDR1 is ENHRY and CDR2 is SYGVKD. The V end was cut by 4 bases, the J end by 4 bases, with 5 bases between. Written as DNA, the CDR3 is TGTGCCATCAGTGTTCTCGGAAACACCATATATTTT. This encodes CAISVLGNTIYF.